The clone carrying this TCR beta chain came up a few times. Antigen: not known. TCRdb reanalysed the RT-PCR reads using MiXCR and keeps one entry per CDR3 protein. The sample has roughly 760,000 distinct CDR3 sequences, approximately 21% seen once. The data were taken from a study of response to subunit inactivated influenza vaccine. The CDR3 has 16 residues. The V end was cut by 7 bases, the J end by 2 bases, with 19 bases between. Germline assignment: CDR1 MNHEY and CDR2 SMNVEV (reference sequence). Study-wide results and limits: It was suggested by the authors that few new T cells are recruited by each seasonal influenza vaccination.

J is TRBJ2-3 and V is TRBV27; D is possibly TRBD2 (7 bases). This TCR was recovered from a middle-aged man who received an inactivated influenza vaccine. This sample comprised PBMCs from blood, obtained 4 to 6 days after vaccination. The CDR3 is CASKPVRGGPTDTQYF. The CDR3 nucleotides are TGTGCCAGCAAACCCGTCCGCGGGGGCCCCACAGATACGCAGTATTTT.